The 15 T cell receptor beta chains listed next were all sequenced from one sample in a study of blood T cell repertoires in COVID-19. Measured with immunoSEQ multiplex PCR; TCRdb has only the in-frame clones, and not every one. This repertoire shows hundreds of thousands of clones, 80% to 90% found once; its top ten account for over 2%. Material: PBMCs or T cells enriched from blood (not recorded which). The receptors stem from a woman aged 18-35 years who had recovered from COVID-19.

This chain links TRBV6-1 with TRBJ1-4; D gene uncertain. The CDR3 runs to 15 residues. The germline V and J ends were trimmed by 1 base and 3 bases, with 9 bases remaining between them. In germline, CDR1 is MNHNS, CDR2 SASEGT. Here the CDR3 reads CASSEVAGANEKLFF. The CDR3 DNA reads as TGTGCCAGCAGTGAAGTGGCCGGGGCTAATGAAAAACTGTTTTTT.

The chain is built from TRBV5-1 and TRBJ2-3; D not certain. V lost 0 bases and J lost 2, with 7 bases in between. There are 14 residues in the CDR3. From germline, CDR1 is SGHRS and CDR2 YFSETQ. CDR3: CASSLVVITDTQYF. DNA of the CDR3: TGCGCCAGCAGCTTGGTAGTAATCACAGATACGCAGTATTTT.

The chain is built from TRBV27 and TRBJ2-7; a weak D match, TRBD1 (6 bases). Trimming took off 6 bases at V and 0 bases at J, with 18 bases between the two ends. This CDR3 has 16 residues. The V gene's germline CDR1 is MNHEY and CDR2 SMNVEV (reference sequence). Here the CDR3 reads CASRDTPGVSSYEQYF. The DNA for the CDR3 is TGTGCCAGCAGAGACACACCAGGGGTAAGCTCCTACGAGCAGTACTTC.

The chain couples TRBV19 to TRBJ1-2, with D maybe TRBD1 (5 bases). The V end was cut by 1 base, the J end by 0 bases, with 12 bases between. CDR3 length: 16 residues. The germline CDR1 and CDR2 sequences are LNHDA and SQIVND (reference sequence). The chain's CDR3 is CASSIAEGTTNYGYTF. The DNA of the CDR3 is TGTGCCAGTAGTATAGCGGAGGGGACCACTAACTATGGCTACACCTTC.

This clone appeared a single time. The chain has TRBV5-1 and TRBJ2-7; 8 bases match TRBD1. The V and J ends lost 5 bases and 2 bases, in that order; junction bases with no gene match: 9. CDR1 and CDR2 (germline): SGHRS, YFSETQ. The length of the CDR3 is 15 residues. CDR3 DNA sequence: TGCGCCAGCAGGGAAGCTTACAGGGGGGCCTACGAGCAGTACTTC. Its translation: CASREAYRGAYEQYF.

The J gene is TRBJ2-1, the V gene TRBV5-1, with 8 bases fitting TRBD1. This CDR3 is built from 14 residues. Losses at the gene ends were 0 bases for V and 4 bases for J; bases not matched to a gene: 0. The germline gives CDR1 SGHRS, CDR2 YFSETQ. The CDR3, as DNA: TGCGCCAGCAGCTTGGGGACAGGGTACAATGAGCAGTTCTTC. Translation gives CASSLGTGYNEQFF.

CDR3 bases: TGTGCCAGTAGTACTAGCGGGGGGGTTTGGGGCACAGATACGCAGTATTTT. Its translation is CASSTSGGVWGTDTQYF. The chain couples TRBV19 to TRBJ2-3, with 12 nucleotides matching TRBD2. This CDR3 is 17 amino acids long. Germline CDR1 and CDR2: LNHDA and SQIVND (reference sequence). J gave up 1 base and V 4 bases, and 6 bases lay outside the gene matches.

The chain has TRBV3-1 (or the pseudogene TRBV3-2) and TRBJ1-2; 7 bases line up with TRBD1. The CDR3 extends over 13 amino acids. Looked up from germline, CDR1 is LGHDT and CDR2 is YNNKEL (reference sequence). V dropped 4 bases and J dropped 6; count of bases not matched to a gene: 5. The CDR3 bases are TGTGCCAGCAGCCCACGACAGGGTGATGGCTACACCTTC. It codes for CASSPRQGDGYTF.

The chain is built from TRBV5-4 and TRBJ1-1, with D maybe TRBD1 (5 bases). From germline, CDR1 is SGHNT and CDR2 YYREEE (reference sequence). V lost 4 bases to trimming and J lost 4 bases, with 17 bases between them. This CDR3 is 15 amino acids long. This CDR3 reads CASSPPKSQGTEAFF. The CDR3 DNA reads TGTGCCAGCAGCCCCCCTAAAAGCCAGGGCACTGAAGCTTTCTTT.

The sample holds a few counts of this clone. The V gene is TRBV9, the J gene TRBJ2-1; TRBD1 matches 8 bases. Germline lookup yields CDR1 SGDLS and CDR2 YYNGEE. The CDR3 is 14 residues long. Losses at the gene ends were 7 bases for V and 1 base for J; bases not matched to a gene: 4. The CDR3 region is CASGTGLSYNEQFF. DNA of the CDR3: TGTGCCAGCGGGACAGGCCTTTCCTACAATGAGCAGTTCTTC.

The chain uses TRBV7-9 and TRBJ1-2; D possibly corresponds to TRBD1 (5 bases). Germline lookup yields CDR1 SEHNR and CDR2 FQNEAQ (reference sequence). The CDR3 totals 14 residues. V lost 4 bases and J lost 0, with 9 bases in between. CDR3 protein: CASSSMTANYGYTF. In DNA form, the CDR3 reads TGTGCCAGCAGCTCCATGACAGCTAACTATGGCTACACCTTC.

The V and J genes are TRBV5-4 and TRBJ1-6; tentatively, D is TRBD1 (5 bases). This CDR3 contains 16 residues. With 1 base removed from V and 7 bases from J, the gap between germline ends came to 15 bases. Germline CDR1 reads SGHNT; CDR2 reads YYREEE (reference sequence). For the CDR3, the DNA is TGTGCCAGCAGCTTGAGTCTGGGGGGGACGAATTCACCCCTCCACTTT. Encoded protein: CASSLSLGGTNSPLHF.

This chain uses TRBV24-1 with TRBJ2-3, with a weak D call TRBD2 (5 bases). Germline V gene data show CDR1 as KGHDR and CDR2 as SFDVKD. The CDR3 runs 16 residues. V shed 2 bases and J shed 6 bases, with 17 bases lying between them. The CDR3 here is CATSDSRRAPRDTQYF. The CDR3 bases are TGTGCCACCAGTGATTCTCGGCGGGCTCCGCGGGATACGCAGTATTTT.

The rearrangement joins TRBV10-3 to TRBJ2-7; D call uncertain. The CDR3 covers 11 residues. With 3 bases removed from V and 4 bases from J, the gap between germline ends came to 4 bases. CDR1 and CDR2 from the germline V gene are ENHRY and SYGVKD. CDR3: CAISDSYEQYF. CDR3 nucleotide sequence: TGTGCCATCAGTGACAGTTACGAGCAGTACTTC.

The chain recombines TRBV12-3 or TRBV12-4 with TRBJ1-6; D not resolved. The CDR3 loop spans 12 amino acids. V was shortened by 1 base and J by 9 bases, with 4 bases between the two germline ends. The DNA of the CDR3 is TGTGCCAGCAGTTTAGTTAGTTCACCCCTCCACTTT. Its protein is CASSLVSSPLHF.